The 23 T cell receptor beta chains below come from one sample, sequenced in a study of blood T cells in healthy people across ages. The authors ran a second PCR of about 7 to 11 cycles using a sample-barcoded 5' primer and a J-beta primer mix. TCRdb re-analysed the 5' RACE reads in MiXCR, keeping a single row per CDR3 protein. This table has just over 800,000 distinct CDR3 sequences, approximately 67% appearing once. The sequenced sample was blood. The receptors derive from a man aged 30 to 45 in good health.

The CDR3 is CASSLIAGAGDTQYF. In nucleotides, the CDR3 is TGTGCCAGCAGCTTAATTGCGGGGGCGGGGGATACGCAGTATTTT. The rearrangement joins TRBV5-6 to TRBJ2-3, with a weak D call TRBD2 (7 bases). Germline-derived CDR1 and CDR2 are SGHDT and YYEEEE. The germline V and J ends were trimmed by 2 bases and 6 bases, with 16 bases remaining between them. The length of the CDR3 is 15 residues.

V gene TRBV7-2 combines with J gene TRBJ1-1; D is unclear. V lost 5 bases and J lost 1, with 17 bases in between. Germline V lookup: CDR1 SGHTA, CDR2 FQGNSA. CDR3 size: 16 residues. CDR3 region: CASSRSPGSWNTEAFF. Written as DNA, the CDR3 is TGTGCCAGCAGCCGTAGCCCGGGATCGTGGAACACTGAAGCTTTCTTT.

A few counts support this clonotype. The rearrangement links TRBV10-3 to TRBJ2-1, with 7 bases fitting TRBD1. Unmatched junction bases numbered 1, after V lost 4 bases and J lost 1 base. CDR1 and CDR2 (germline): ENHRY, SYGVKD. CDR3 length: 14 residues. The CDR3 is CAISGQGSYNEQFF. CDR3 bases: TGTGCCATCAGTGGACAGGGTTCCTACAATGAGCAGTTCTTC.

V usage is TRBV6-2 or TRBV6-3 and J usage is TRBJ2-7, with D tentatively TRBD1 (6 bases). TRBJ2-5 matches the DNA end more closely, so the J call is doubtful. Germline V gives CDR1 MNHEY, CDR2 SVGEGT. This CDR3 region has 14 residues. CDR3 protein: CASSYPGVDETQYF. The CDR3 nucleotides read TGTGCCAGCAGTTACCCAGGGGTAGACGAGACCCAGTACTTC.

The chain uses TRBV2 and TRBJ1-5; 9 nucleotides line up with TRBD1. Germline values: CDR1 SNHLY, CDR2 FYNNEI. Germline trimming cut 7 bases from V and 6 bases from J; bases unmatched to any gene: 7. This CDR3 is 14 amino acids long. CDR3 region: CASTLDRGSQPQHF. In DNA, the CDR3 is TGTGCCAGCACCTTAGACAGGGGGTCTCAGCCCCAGCATTTT. Drawing the rest from reference TRBV2 and TRBJ1-5, the complete variable domain is EPEVTQTPSHQVTQMGQEVILRCVPISNHLYFYWYRQILGQKVEFLVSFYNNEISEKSEIFDDQFSVERPDGSNFTLKIRSTKLEDSAMYFCASTLDRGSQPQHFGDGTRLSIL.

The rearrangement joins TRBV10-3 to TRBJ2-3; 12 bases map to TRBD1. J lost 4 bases, V lost 10 bases, and 12 bases had no gene match. Germline CDR1 ENHRY, CDR2 SYGVKD. The CDR3 spans 16 residues. The CDR3 DNA reads TGTGCCAGCGCTCCTTCCGGGACAGGGGGCTCAGATACGCAGTATTTT. This sequence encodes CASAPSGTGGSDTQYF.

This rearrangement joins TRBV4-3 to TRBJ2-5, with 10 bases fitting TRBD1. The CDR3 extends over 16 amino acids. Germline trimming cut 3 bases from V and 5 bases from J; bases unmatched to any gene: 9. Germline V gives CDR1 LGHNA, CDR2 YSLEER. CDR3 in amino acids: CASSQSWTGGPETQYF. CDR3 nucleotides: TGCGCCAGCAGCCAGTCATGGACAGGGGGACCGGAGACCCAGTACTTC.

This clonotype was observed a handful of times. The chain joins TRBV29-1 to TRBJ2-7, with D perhaps TRBD2 (6 bases). The CDR3 runs to 14 residues. Per the germline V gene, CDR1 is SQVTM and CDR2 is ANQGSEA. Trimming removed 1 base from V and 1 base from J, with 11 bases in between. CDR3 region: CSVEGGDSSYEQYF. CDR3 nucleotide sequence: TGCAGCGTTGAAGGAGGGGACTCTTCCTACGAGCAGTACTTC.

In its sample, this clonotype was seen a few times. V is TRBV28 and J is TRBJ2-1; TRBD2 matches 9 bases. Unmatched junction bases numbered 10, after V lost 6 bases and J lost 7 bases. This CDR3 has 15 residues. Germline CDR1 MDHEN, CDR2 SYDVKM. The CDR3 protein is CASRLGLAGYNEQFF. The CDR3, as DNA: TGTGCCAGCAGGCTAGGGCTAGCGGGATATAATGAGCAGTTCTTC.

This clonotype was counted a few times. The chain has TRBV12-3 or TRBV12-4 and TRBJ1-4; unclear D gene. V was pared by 9 bases and J by 4 bases, with 9 bases between. The CDR3 has 12 residues. The CDR3 DNA sequence: TGTGCCAGTAAGCTGTTTAATGAAAAACTGTTTTTT. Amino acids: CASKLFNEKLFF.

The table lists this clonotype with a few counts. The chain recombines TRBV7-2 with TRBJ2-4, with a possible D match to TRBD1 (6 bases). The germline V gene has CDR1 SGHTA and CDR2 FQGNSA. The germline V and J ends were trimmed by 5 bases and 7 bases, with 21 bases remaining between them. The CDR3 covers 16 residues. The CDR3 DNA reads as TGTGCCAGCAGCCCAACTCCCGGGACAAGTGGGAACATTCAGTACTTC. Encoded protein: CASSPTPGTSGNIQYF.

This clonotype is a singleton in its sample. The rearrangement joins TRBV4-2 to TRBJ2-1; 8 bases are a match to TRBD2. The J segment lost 8 bases and the V segment lost 0 bases, leaving 3 bases of the junction unmatched. CDR3 size: 14 residues. The germline V gene encodes CDR1 LGHNA and CDR2 YNFKEQ. The CDR3 nucleotides are TGTGCCAGCAGCCAAGAGCGGGGGGAGTATGAGCAGTTCTTC. Its translation is CASSQERGEYEQFF.

This chain joins TRBV5-1 and TRBJ2-7; TRBD2 aligns across 7 bases. The CDR3 has 15 amino acids. Per the germline V gene, CDR1 is SGHRS and CDR2 is YFSETQ. The J segment lost 4 bases and the V segment lost 1 base, leaving 8 bases of the junction unmatched. The CDR3 reads CASSLRQSGAYEQYF. CDR3 coding DNA: TGCGCCAGCAGCTTGAGGCAGAGCGGGGCATACGAGCAGTACTTC.

V and J are TRBV7-2 and TRBJ2-2; TRBD2 aligns across 8 bases. Trimming took 5 bases from V and 4 from J; bases not matched to a gene: 15. This CDR3 comprises 18 residues. Germline lookup yields CDR1 SGHTA and CDR2 FQGNSA. CDR3 amino acids: CASSPWVAGSAGTGELFF. In DNA form, the CDR3 reads TGTGCCAGCAGCCCCTGGGTAGCGGGGAGTGCAGGCACCGGGGAGCTGTTTTTT.

The gene calls are TRBV9 and TRBJ2-1; 9 positions match TRBD1. Losses at the gene ends were 3 bases for V and 7 bases for J; bases not matched to a gene: 8. Germline V gene data show CDR1 as SGDLS and CDR2 as YYNGEE. This CDR3 is 15 amino acids long. In DNA form, the CDR3 reads TGTGCCAGCAGCGCCCCTGGACAGGGGTTTAATGAGCAGTTCTTC. Its translation is CASSAPGQGFNEQFF.

The chain combines TRBV24-1 with TRBJ1-2; no firm D call. CDR1 and CDR2 from the germline V gene are KGHDR and SFDVKD. V lost 3 bases, J lost 3 bases, and 13 bases lay in between. This CDR3 is built from 15 residues. The CDR3 DNA reads as TGTGCCACCAGTGATCCGACGGGAGGGCACTATGGCTACACCTTC. Translating gives CATSDPTGGHYGYTF.

This chain joins TRBV28 and TRBJ2-7; unclear D gene. Trimming pared 6 bases from V and 4 bases from J, leaving 19 bases between. CDR1 and CDR2 (germline): MDHEN, SYDVKM. This CDR3 region has 15 residues. The CDR3 region has the DNA TGTGCCAGCAGCCGTGTCGGTGTCAGTCAATACGAGCAGTACTTC. This sequence encodes CASSRVGVSQYEQYF.

The genes are TRBV10-3 and TRBJ2-7; no definite D call. The J call may be mistaken, given a closer DNA end match to TRBJ2-5. The CDR3 totals 13 residues. Looked up from germline, CDR1 is ENHRY and CDR2 is SYGVKD. This CDR3 reads CAISESFGKTQYF. The CDR3 DNA sequence: TGTGCCATCAGTGAGTCGTTTGGGAAGACCCAGTACTTC.

This chain links TRBV4-2 with TRBJ2-5; TRBD1 is a possible D gene (5 bases). CDR1 is LGHNA and CDR2 is YNFKEQ in the germline V gene. V dropped 4 bases and J dropped 4 bases, with 19 bases sitting between them. This CDR3 contains 16 residues. Here the CDR3 reads CASSLAHRGGVETQYF. The CDR3 DNA reads as TGTGCCAGCAGCCTCGCCCATAGGGGTGGTGTAGAGACCCAGTACTTC.

The gene calls are TRBV3-1 and TRBJ1-1; D may be TRBD1 (5 bases). Germline lookup yields CDR1 LGHDT and CDR2 YNNKEL (reference sequence). This CDR3 region has 12 residues. V shed 1 base and J shed 6 bases, with 6 bases lying between them. CDR3 sequence (DNA): TGTGCCAGCAGCCAAGGGGGGTCTGAAGCTTTCTTT. Protein product: CASSQGGSEAFF.

The V call is TRBV28, the J call TRBJ2-1, with D unclear. The V end lost 6 bases, the J end lost 6 bases, and 24 bases lay between the germline ends. Looked up from germline, CDR1 is MDHEN and CDR2 is SYDVKM. The CDR3 is made up of 17 amino acids. The CDR3 bases are TGTGCCAGCAGCGAGGTCCAATCTCGGTGGGGTCGCAATGAGCAGTTCTTC. Protein: CASSEVQSRWGRNEQFF.

The V call is TRBV6-2 or TRBV6-3, the J call TRBJ1-1; a possible D gene is TRBD1 (6 bases). V lost 2 bases to trimming and J lost 5 bases, with 12 bases between them. The CDR3 has 14 residues. Germline V gene lookup returns CDR1 MNHEY and CDR2 SVGEGT. CDR3 sequence: CASSYGRGRTEAFF. The DNA of the CDR3 is TGTGCCAGCAGTTACGGCAGGGGCCGAACTGAAGCTTTCTTT.

In its sample, this clonotype was seen a few times. The V gene is TRBV20-1, the J gene TRBJ2-5, with 10 bases identical to TRBD1. The closer fit of TRBJ2-7 to the DNA end suggests the J call may be wrong. Germline V lookup: CDR1 DFQATT, CDR2 SNEGSKA (reference sequence). The CDR3 sequence is 13 residues long. CDR3 amino acids: CSARGQGAGEQYF. DNA for the CDR3: TGCAGTGCTAGAGGACAGGGGGCCGGCGAGCAGTACTTC.